The rows below give T cell receptor beta chains drawn from one sample of a study of graft-versus-host responses after intestinal transplantation. Antigen specificity for these receptors is unknown. Sequencing used immunoSEQ multiplex PCR; TCRdb keeps in-frame clones, though not all of them. The sample includes 75,000 to 90,000 clones, 85% to 90% of them seen just once. Sample: unstimulated CD4+ T cells sorted from spleen or lymph node cells, taken before intestinal transplant. All receptors come from a human donor who received an intestinal transplant. Each CDR3 is given with its conserved first and last residue. The D gene is left open where the match is weak. Some rows have no size entry. The others give once, few or many, or a class for an expanded clone.

CDR3aa	CDR3nt	d_gene	abundance	v_gene	j_gene
CASSLKGPSYEQYF	TGCGCCAGCAGCTTGAAGGGGCCTAGCTACGAGCAGTACTTC	.	.	TRBV5-1	TRBJ2-7
CASKDTQNTEAFF	TGTGCCAGTAAGGACACACAGAACACTGAAGCTTTCTTT	.	.	TRBV2	TRBJ1-1
CATSSGGLGANEKLFF	TGTGCCACCAGCAGTGGGGGGTTAGGGGCTAATGAAAAACTGTTTTTT	.	.	TRBV15	TRBJ1-4
CASSLGPGRDIQYF	TGTGCCAGCAGCTTAGGCCCTGGGAGGGACATTCAGTACTTC	TRBD2	once	TRBV7-2	TRBJ2-4
CASSVDSYTGELFF	TGTGCCAGCAGTGTGGACAGCTACACCGGGGAGCTGTTTTTT	.	.	TRBV6-1	TRBJ2-2
CASSLFQVGGELFF	TGTGCCAGCAGCTTGTTCCAGGTCGGCGGGGAGCTGTTTTTT	.	.	TRBV5-6	TRBJ2-2
CASSGRAGTTAYEQYF	TGTGCCAGCAGCGGGCGAGCCGGGACTACCGCCTACGAGCAGTACTTC	TRBD2	.	TRBV9	TRBJ2-7
CASTRDRDTDTQYF	TGTGCCAGCACCCGGGACAGGGACACAGATACGCAGTATTTT	TRBD1	.	TRBV6-1	TRBJ2-3
CASSVGLAGPGSYNEQFF	TGTGCCAGCAGCGTAGGGCTAGCGGGGCCCGGCTCCTACAATGAGCAGTTCTTC	TRBD2	.	TRBV9	TRBJ2-1
CASSPGLIVKNEQFF	TGTGCCAGCAGCCCCGGACTCATTGTTAAAAATGAGCAGTTCTTC	.	once	TRBV7-9	TRBJ2-1
CASSLSPGQGYSGANVLTF	TGTGCCAGCAGTTTGAGTCCGGGACAGGGATACTCTGGGGCCAACGTCCTGACTTTC	TRBD1	.	TRBV28	TRBJ2-6
CASSLILGTGNQPQHF	TGTGCCAGCAGTTTAATTCTCGGGACAGGGAATCAGCCCCAGCATTTT	TRBD1	.	TRBV28	TRBJ1-5
CSARAPEAFF	TGCAGTGCTAGGGCCCCTGAAGCTTTCTTT	.	.	TRBV20-1	TRBJ1-1
CASSLGGGESYNEQFF	TGCGCCAGCAGCTTGGGAGGGGGCGAATCCTACAATGAGCAGTTCTTC	TRBD1	.	TRBV5-1	TRBJ2-1
CASSLGSSPQHF	TGTGCCAGCAGCTTAGGGTCGAGTCCCCAGCATTTT	.	.	TRBV13	TRBJ1-5
CASSPGGTDTQYF	TGCGCCAGCAGCCCAGGGGGAACAGATACGCAGTATTTT	TRBD1	.	TRBV5-1	TRBJ2-3
CASSDRQETQYF	TGTGCCAGCTCTGACAGACAAGAGACCCAGTACTTC	.	.	TRBV18	TRBJ2-5
CAISGTGGITEAFF	TGTGCCATCAGCGGGACAGGGGGGATCACTGAAGCTTTCTTT	TRBD1	.	TRBV10-3	TRBJ1-1
CATSRQSDSNQPQHF	TGTGCCACCAGCAGGCAGTCAGATAGCAATCAGCCCCAGCATTTT	.	.	TRBV15	TRBJ1-5
CASRQAVSATGRYEQYF	TGCGCCAGCCGTCAAGCAGTCTCCGCGACAGGGCGCTACGAGCAGTACTTC	TRBD1	.	TRBV5-1	TRBJ2-7
CASSLVLAGGGNEQFF	TGTGCCAGCAGCTTAGTCTTAGCGGGGGGGGGCAATGAGCAGTTCTTC	TRBD2	.	TRBV11-2	TRBJ2-1
CASSLILGQAREQYF	TGTGCCAGCAGTTTAATCCTAGGACAGGCTAGGGAGCAGTACTTC	TRBD1	.	TRBV28	TRBJ2-7